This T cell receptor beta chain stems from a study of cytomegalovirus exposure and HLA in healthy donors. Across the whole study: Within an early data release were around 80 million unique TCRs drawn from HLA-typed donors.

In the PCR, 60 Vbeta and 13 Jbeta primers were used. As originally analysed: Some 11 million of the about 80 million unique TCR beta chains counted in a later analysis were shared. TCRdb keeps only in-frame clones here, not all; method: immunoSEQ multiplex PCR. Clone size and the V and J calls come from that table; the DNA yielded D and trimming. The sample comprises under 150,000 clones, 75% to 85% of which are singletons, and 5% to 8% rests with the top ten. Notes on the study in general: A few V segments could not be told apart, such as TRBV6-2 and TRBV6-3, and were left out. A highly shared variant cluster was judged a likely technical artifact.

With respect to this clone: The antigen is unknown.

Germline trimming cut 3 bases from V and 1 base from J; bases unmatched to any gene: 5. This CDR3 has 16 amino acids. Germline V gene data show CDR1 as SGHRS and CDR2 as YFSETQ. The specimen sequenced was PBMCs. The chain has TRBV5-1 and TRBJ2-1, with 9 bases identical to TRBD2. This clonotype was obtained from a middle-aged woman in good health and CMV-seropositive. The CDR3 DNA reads TGCGCCAGCAGCTCTTTTAGCGGGGGATCCTACAATGAGCAGTTCTTC. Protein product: CASSSFSGGSYNEQFF.